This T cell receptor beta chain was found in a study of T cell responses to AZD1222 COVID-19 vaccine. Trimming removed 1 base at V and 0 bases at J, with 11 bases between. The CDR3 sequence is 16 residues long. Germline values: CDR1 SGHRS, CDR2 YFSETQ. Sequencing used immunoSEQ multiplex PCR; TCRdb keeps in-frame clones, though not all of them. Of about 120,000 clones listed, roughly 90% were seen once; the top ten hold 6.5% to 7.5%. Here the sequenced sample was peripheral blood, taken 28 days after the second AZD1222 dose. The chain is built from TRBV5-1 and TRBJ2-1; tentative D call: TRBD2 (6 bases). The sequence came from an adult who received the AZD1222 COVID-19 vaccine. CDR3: CASSLRMGGSYNEQFF. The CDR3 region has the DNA TGCGCCAGCAGCTTGCGCATGGGGGGCTCCTACAATGAGCAGTTCTTC.